The rows below give T cell receptor beta chains drawn from one sample of a study of molecular identifiers for immune sequencing clone quantification. TCRdb reanalysed the PCR reads using MiXCR and keeps one entry per CDR3 protein. The sample lists almost 20,000 distinct CDR3 sequences; around 23% were seen once. The source material was naive CD8+ T cells from blood, with Jurkat cell RNA spiked in. The receptors stem from a human donor in good health. Some libraries in this study had Jurkat cell RNA spiked in. CDR3s include the opening cysteine and the closing phenylalanine or tryptophan. A D gene is named only where the DNA matches it firmly. Size is stated for part of the rows, as once, few or many counts, or as a class when the clone is expanded.

TGCAGCGCATTGACAGGAGACACCTACGAGCAGTACTTC	CSALTGDTYEQYF	.	TRBJ2-7	many	TRBV29-1
TGCGCCAGCAGCTTGGTGTCGGACAGGGTTCAATTGCAGTACTTC	CASSLVSDRVQLQYF	TRBD1	TRBJ2-7	.	TRBV5-1
TGCGCCAGCAGCCAAAAAAAGACTAGCGGGTACCAAGAGACCCAGTACTTC	CASSQKKTSGYQETQYF	TRBD2	TRBJ2-5	medium-sized	TRBV4-3
TGTGCCAGCAGCGTTATAGGACAGAATTTATTTGAGCAGTACTTC	CASSVIGQNLFEQYF	.	TRBJ2-7	many	TRBV7-2
TGTGCCAGCAGCGTAGACGCAGAAGCTTTCTTT	CASSVDAEAFF	.	TRBJ1-1	medium-sized	TRBV7-9
TGTGCCTGCAGCGGACTAGCACACACGCAGTATTTT	CACSGLAHTQYF	TRBD2	TRBJ2-3	.	TRBV5-8
TGCGCCAGCAGCCCGAGCGGGACAGGAATTGACGAGCAGTACTTC	CASSPSGTGIDEQYF	.	TRBJ2-7	medium-sized	TRBV5-1
TGTGCCACCAGCAGTGACGAGAGATCCGGGGGCGAGCAGTACTTC	CATSSDERSGGEQYF	.	TRBJ2-7	.	TRBV15
TGTGCCAGCAGTCCCGGACCGCACTCCTACAATGAGCAGTTCTTC	CASSPGPHSYNEQFF	.	TRBJ2-1	few	TRBV14
TGTGCCAGCAGTCACCGCAGCGGGGGAGTTTGGTACGAGCAGTACTTC	CASSHRSGGVWYEQYF	TRBD2	TRBJ2-7	few	TRBV28
TGTGCCAGCAGTTTCCTTCCGACAGGTGACACTGAAGCTTTCTTT	CASSFLPTGDTEAFF	.	TRBJ1-1	.	TRBV28
TGTGCCAGCAGCTGGGGACTAGCAAGCACCGGGGAGCTGTTTTTT	CASSWGLASTGELFF	TRBD2	TRBJ2-2	many	TRBV28
TGTGCCAGCAGCTTGATAATTAGCGGGGGAGCAGAGACCCAGTACTTC	CASSLIISGGAETQYF	TRBD2	TRBJ2-5	.	TRBV5-6
TGTGCCAGCAGCTTAGTCGACGGTCCCTACGAGCAGTACTTC	CASSLVDGPYEQYF	.	TRBJ2-7	few	TRBV11-2
TGTGCCAGCAGTTTATCCCTAGGACTCGACTCCTACGAGCAGTACTTC	CASSLSLGLDSYEQYF	.	TRBJ2-7	many	TRBV28
TGTGCCAGCAGTTTTTTGTTAGGGGACAACACTGAAGCTTTCTTT	CASSFLLGDNTEAFF	.	TRBJ1-1	many	TRBV28
TGTGCCAGTGGGGCCAGATGGCCCCAGCATTTT	CASGARWPQHF	.	TRBJ1-5	.	TRBV19
TGTGCCAGCAGCCCTCACCTAGCGGGAGGGCCGGGTGAGCAGTTCTTC	CASSPHLAGGPGEQFF	TRBD2	TRBJ2-1	.	TRBV7-8
TGCAGCGTTGAAGATACTAGCGGATACGAGCAGTACTTC	CSVEDTSGYEQYF	TRBD2	TRBJ2-7	.	TRBV29-1
TGTGCCAGCAGCTTAGCGCCCCCCCAAGAGACCCAGTACTTC	CASSLAPPQETQYF	.	TRBJ2-5	many	TRBV7-2
TGTGCCAGCACCACCGCGGGGTTCCAAGAGACCCAGTACTTC	CASTTAGFQETQYF	.	TRBJ2-5	many	TRBV28
TGTGCCAGCAGCTCCACAGGGACCTACGAGCAGTACTTC	CASSSTGTYEQYF	.	TRBJ2-7	few	TRBV7-8
TGTGCCAGCAGCTTATGGGGATTTTACGAGCAGTACTTC	CASSLWGFYEQYF	.	TRBJ2-7	once	TRBV7-9
TGTGCCAGCAACCCTACAGGGTCGGGAAGGACCTACGAGCAGTACTTC	CASNPTGSGRTYEQYF	.	TRBJ2-7	many	TRBV2
TGTGCCATCAGTGAGGACCCGCCAGGGGCAGAGACCCAGTACTTC	CAISEDPPGAETQYF	.	TRBJ2-5	few	TRBV10-3
TGTGCCAGCAGCCAACCTAGCGGGGGCTGGGCCGAGCAGTACTTC	CASSQPSGGWAEQYF	TRBD2	TRBJ2-7	many	TRBV3-1
TGTGCCAGCAGTTTCGCGGCGGGAGCGGTATGGTTCTCGGGCGAGCAGTACTTC	CASSFAAGAVWFSGEQYF	TRBD2	TRBJ2-7	many	TRBV28
TGTGCCAGCAGTTACTCGAAAGGCCGAAAGATGGAAGAGCAGTACTTC	CASSYSKGRKMEEQYF	.	TRBJ2-7	many	TRBV6-2/TRBV6-3
TGTGCCAGCAGCTATTGGGGGCGGCGACGAACAACCTACAATGAGCAGTTCTTC	CASSYWGRRRTTYNEQFF	.	TRBJ2-1	many	TRBV7-9
TGTGCCACCAGCTATTCATTCAGGGGATACGAGCAGTACTTC	CATSYSFRGYEQYF	.	TRBJ2-7	many	TRBV15
TGTGCCAGCGCTGTGGGGCTCTATAATTCACCCCTCCACTTT	CASAVGLYNSPLHF	.	TRBJ1-6	.	TRBV28
TGCAGTGCTAGTGGGGGGACCGCGGGAGTTAGAGGCAATGAGCAGTTCTTC	CSASGGTAGVRGNEQFF	TRBD2	TRBJ2-1	many	TRBV20-1
TGTGCCAGCAGCTTAATGGGCCAAGAGACCCAGTACTTC	CASSLMGQETQYF	.	TRBJ2-5	medium-sized	TRBV11-2
TGTGCCAGCAGCTTATTCGGCGTCGCGGACTCTGGGGCCAACGTCCTGACTTTC	CASSLFGVADSGANVLTF	.	TRBJ2-6	few	TRBV7-3
TGTGCCAGCAGCCATAATAGGGAATCCTACGAGCAGTACTTC	CASSHNRESYEQYF	.	TRBJ2-7	many	TRBV3-1
TGTGCCAGCAGCTTAGAGATTGGGGGTTTGAACACTGAAGCTTTCTTT	CASSLEIGGLNTEAFF	.	TRBJ1-1	many	TRBV7-6
TGTGCCAGCAGTTTAACCGATACGCAGTATTTT	CASSLTDTQYF	.	TRBJ2-3	many	TRBV12-3/TRBV12-4
TGTGCCAGCAGCCAAGATAGTGATGGGGGGCTAGCGAACCAAGAGACCCAGTACTTC	CASSQDSDGGLANQETQYF	.	TRBJ2-5	many	TRBV4-2
TGTGCCAGTACTCAGGGTTGGGGCACTGAAGCTTTCTTT	CASTQGWGTEAFF	.	TRBJ1-1	few	TRBV19
TGCGCCAGCAGCCAAGAAGGAGCGGGGGCCGGGGAGCTGTTTTTT	CASSQEGAGAGELFF	TRBD2	TRBJ2-2	many	TRBV4-1
TGTGCCAGCAGCACTCAGGGGATGAACACTGAAGCTTTCTTT	CASSTQGMNTEAFF	.	TRBJ1-1	many	TRBV6-5